Below, 31 T cell receptor beta chains from the same sample are listed, as sequenced in a study of cytomegalovirus exposure and HLA in healthy donors. In the PCR, 60 Vbeta and 13 Jbeta primers were used. Profiling relied on immunoSEQ multiplex PCR, and the TCRdb table lists in-frame clones only, not all of them. The sample lists approximately 120,000 clones, roughly 78% seen once, with around 4% in the top ten. The specimen sequenced was PBMCs. Source of these receptors: a man younger than 45 in good health and CMV-seronegative.

The chain links TRBV27 to TRBJ1-5; D is unresolved. Germline CDR1 is MNHEY and CDR2 is SMNVEV (reference sequence). Trimming left V 2 bases short and J 4 bases short, with 6 bases between. There are 13 residues in the CDR3. CDR3 loop: CASSLDLNQPQHF. CDR3 DNA sequence: TGTGCCAGCAGTTTAGACTTGAATCAGCCCCAGCATTTT.

The chain combines TRBV11-3 with TRBJ2-1; D not resolved. Trimming took 1 base from V and 0 from J, leaving 7 bases between them. Per the germline V gene, CDR1 is SGHNT and CDR2 is YENEEA. This CDR3 spans 15 amino acids. The CDR3 here is CASSLGYSSYNEQFF. CDR3 bases: TGTGCCAGCAGCTTAGGGTATAGCTCCTACAATGAGCAGTTCTTC. Full variable domain (remainder filled in from reference TRBV11-3 and TRBJ2-1): EAGVVQSPRYKIIEKKQPVAFWCNPISGHNTLYWYLQNLGQGPELLIRYENEEAVDDSQLPKDRFSAERLKGVDSTLKIQPAELGDSAVYLCASSLGYSSYNEQFFGPGTRLTVL.

The V gene is TRBV13, the J gene TRBJ2-1, with 10 bases that match TRBD2. The V segment lost 2 bases and the J segment 9 bases; nucleotides outside the gene matches: 4. CDR3 length: 14 residues. Germline values: CDR1 PRHDT, CDR2 FYEKMQ (reference sequence). The CDR3 sequence: CASSLLAGAREQFF. DNA for the CDR3: TGTGCCAGCAGCTTACTAGCGGGGGCTCGTGAGCAGTTCTTC.

The chain is built from TRBV5-6 and TRBJ2-2; D might be TRBD1 (5 bases). This CDR3 is 16 amino acids long. CDR1 SGHDT and CDR2 YYEEEE come from the germline V gene. The ends were cut back, 4 bases at V and 4 bases at J, with 17 bases in the middle. CDR3 DNA: TGTGCCAGCAGCGAGGCCTGGGGCTGGGGCACCGGGGAGCTGTTTTTT. Translated, it gives CASSEAWGWGTGELFF.

V gene TRBV4-3 combines with J gene TRBJ1-3; TRBD1 is a possible D gene (6 bases). The CDR3 has 15 residues. Trimming left V 2 bases short and J 1 base short, with 9 bases between. Germline V gene lookup returns CDR1 LGHNA and CDR2 YSLEER. CDR3 coding DNA: TGCGCCAGCAGCCAACGAGGGGGTTCTGGAAACACCATATATTTT. This sequence encodes CASSQRGGSGNTIYF.

Only a few counts were recorded for this clone. The gene calls are TRBV5-1 and TRBJ2-7; D is undetermined. Germline V CDR1 and CDR2: SGHRS, YFSETQ. This CDR3 is 14 amino acids long. Trimming cost V 0 bases and J 0 bases, with 7 bases left between them. CDR3: CASSLVYSSYEQYF. CDR3 bases: TGCGCCAGCAGCTTGGTGTATAGCTCCTACGAGCAGTACTTC.

The CDR3 loop is CASSPSGGTDTQYF. The CDR3 coding sequence is TGTGCCAGCTCCCCTAGCGGGGGGACAGATACGCAGTATTTT. V and J are TRBV7-9 and TRBJ2-3, with 11 bases matching TRBD2. V was clipped by 8 bases and J by 3 bases; unmatched bases: 4. This CDR3 contains 14 residues. From germline, CDR1 is SEHNR and CDR2 FQNEAQ (reference sequence).

This chain connects TRBV10-3 to TRBJ1-2; possible D gene TRBD1, 5 bases. This CDR3 contains 12 residues. V was trimmed by 8 bases and J by 7 bases, leaving 14 bases between them. Germline V gives CDR1 ENHRY, CDR2 SYGVKD. CDR3 loop: CAISPSGAGYTF. CDR3 nucleotide sequence: TGTGCCATCTCGCCTTCTGGGGCTGGCTACACCTTC.

The chain recombines TRBV10-1 with TRBJ1-1; a possible D gene is TRBD1 (5 bases). The CDR3 contains 13 residues. Between the trimmed V and J ends, which lost 10 bases and 0 bases, there was a span of 12 bases. The germline V gene encodes CDR1 WNHNN and CDR2 SYGVQD (reference sequence). In nucleotides, the CDR3 is TGCGCCACCAAGGACAAGCTGAACACTGAAGCTTTCTTT. Protein: CATKDKLNTEAFF.

The chain has TRBV5-1 and TRBJ2-7, with TRBD1 as a possible D gene (6 bases). Germline V gene lookup returns CDR1 SGHRS and CDR2 YFSETQ. V was cut by 0 bases and J by 0 bases, with 19 bases left in between. The CDR3 is 18 residues long. The CDR3 region is CASSLELYRAHSSYEQYF. DNA for the CDR3: TGCGCCAGCAGCTTGGAACTTTACAGGGCCCATAGCTCCTACGAGCAGTACTTC. Together with reference TRBV5-1 and TRBJ2-7, the CDR3 gives the full variable domain: KAGVTQTPRYLIKTRGQQVTLSCSPISGHRSVSWYQQTPGQGLQFLFEYFSETQRNKGNFPGRFSGRQFSNSRSEMNVSTLELGDSALYLCASSLELYRAHSSYEQYFGPGTRLTVT.

This sequence joins TRBV28 and TRBJ1-3; no definite D call. Deletions cut 2 bases from V and 3 bases from J, with 5 bases between. The CDR3 runs to 13 residues. CDR1 is MDHEN and CDR2 is SYDVKM in the germline V gene. As DNA, the CDR3 is TGTGCCAGCAGTTTAATTAATGGAAACACCATATATTTT. Translating it yields CASSLINGNTIYF.

The V and J genes are TRBV28 and TRBJ2-7, with a weak D call TRBD1 (6 bases). CDR3 length equals 14 residues. Germline V gene lookup returns CDR1 MDHEN and CDR2 SYDVKM. V shed 6 bases and J shed 5 bases, with 17 bases lying between them. The CDR3: CASSPQSRGDEQYF. The CDR3 nucleotides are TGTGCCAGCAGCCCCCAGTCCAGGGGCGACGAGCAGTACTTC.

The V gene is TRBV6-1, the J gene TRBJ1-1; D unresolved. Trimming took 3 bases from V and 4 from J, leaving 12 bases between them. CDR3 length: 14 amino acids. Germline CDR1 and CDR2: MNHNS and SASEGT. CDR3 sequence (DNA): TGTGCCAGCAGTGAGGACGGGAGGCTCACTGAAGCTTTCTTT. Protein: CASSEDGRLTEAFF.

This sequence joins TRBV7-9 and TRBJ1-2; 7 nucleotides match TRBD1. J was trimmed by 2 bases and V by 3 bases; bases with no gene match: 6. This CDR3 has 15 residues. CDR1 is SEHNR, CDR2 FQNEAQ, per germline (reference sequence). CDR3 sequence reads: CASSFTGDRNYGYTF. The DNA of the CDR3 is TGTGCCAGCAGCTTTACAGGGGACCGGAACTATGGCTACACCTTC.

The chain joins TRBV29-1 to TRBJ2-3, with 9 bases aligning to TRBD2. The CDR3 is 15 residues long. Looked up from germline, CDR1 is SQVTM and CDR2 is ANQGSEA. V shed 3 bases, J shed 2 bases, and the junction held 6 bases outside the gene matches. The CDR3 spells CSVEGRGGVTDTQYF. Here the CDR3 DNA reads TGCAGCGTTGAGGGGCGGGGGGGCGTCACAGATACGCAGTATTTT.

V gene TRBV18 combines with J gene TRBJ2-7; D perhaps matches TRBD2 (6 bases). The CDR3 is 12 amino acids. Germline lookup yields CDR1 KGHSH and CDR2 LQKENI. V was pared by 3 bases and J by 6 bases, with 9 bases between. CDR3 protein: CASSPQGGEQYF. CDR3 DNA: TGTGCCAGCTCACCTCAGGGAGGCGAGCAGTACTTC.

The chain combines TRBV30 with TRBJ1-4, with 10 bases lining up with TRBD1. The CDR3 is 16 residues long. Germline values: CDR1 GTSNPN, CDR2 SVGIG (reference sequence). V lost 7 bases, J lost 5 bases, and 13 bases stayed unmatched. As DNA, the CDR3 is TGTGCCTCCTCAGAAGGGGAGGGACAGGGGAATGAAAAACTGTTTTTT. Translation gives CASSEGEGQGNEKLFF.

The J gene is TRBJ2-7, the V gene TRBV5-4; 10 bases are a match to TRBD1. Trimming took 6 bases from V and 1 from J; bases not matched to a gene: 4. This CDR3 has 14 residues. The V gene's germline CDR1 is SGHNT and CDR2 YYREEE (reference sequence). This CDR3 is CASKRDRGSYEQYF. Written as DNA, the CDR3 is TGTGCCAGCAAACGGGACAGGGGATCCTACGAGCAGTACTTC.

The chain combines TRBV11-2 with TRBJ2-3, with 10 bases identical to TRBD1. Germline CDR1 SGHAT, CDR2 FQNNGV. The CDR3 consists of 16 residues. The V gene end was trimmed by 5 bases and the J gene end by 4 bases; junction bases not matched to a gene: 9. This chain's CDR3 is CASSPLTGGAPDTQYF. In DNA, the CDR3 is TGTGCCAGCAGCCCATTGACAGGGGGCGCCCCAGATACGCAGTATTTT.

The V call is TRBV29-1, the J call TRBJ2-1, with 7 bases fitting TRBD2. This CDR3 has 11 amino acids. CDR1 SQVTM and CDR2 ANQGSEA come from the germline V gene. The V and J ends lost 4 bases and 8 bases, in that order; junction bases with no gene match: 2. The CDR3 sequence: CSVGTRDEQFF. CDR3 nucleotide sequence: TGCAGCGTTGGGACTAGGGATGAGCAGTTCTTC.

There are a few counts of this clone. In DNA, the CDR3 is TGTGCCAGCAGTGAAGCCGGGAGGACTAATCAGCCCCAGCATTTT. As protein: CASSEAGRTNQPQHF. V is TRBV6-1 and J is TRBJ1-5; no clear D gene. The CDR3 has 15 residues. Trimming cost V 0 bases and J 4 bases, with 10 bases left between them. Germline-derived CDR1 and CDR2 are MNHNS and SASEGT.

The count of this clone is one. V and J are TRBV19 and TRBJ2-3; 10 bases are a match to TRBD2. The CDR3 sequence is 15 residues long. Germline CDR1 and CDR2: LNHDA and SQIVND (reference sequence). The V gene end was trimmed by 5 bases and the J gene end by 2 bases; junction bases not matched to a gene: 4. This CDR3 reads CASSESGGDTDTQYF. DNA of the CDR3: TGTGCCAGTAGTGAAAGCGGGGGGGACACAGATACGCAGTATTTT.

This clone appeared a few times. This rearrangement joins TRBV10-3 to TRBJ1-3, with D perhaps matching TRBD1 (6 bases). This CDR3 is built from 16 residues. Per the germline V gene, CDR1 is ENHRY and CDR2 is SYGVKD. V gave up 4 bases and J gave up 1 base, with 14 bases separating them. CDR3 in DNA: TGTGCCATCAGTGCCCCGGGACAATGGTCTGGAAACACCATATATTTT. Amino acid sequence: CAISAPGQWSGNTIYF.

As concerns this clone: Its ends do not fully match the called genes, so a read error is possible. The chain is built from TRBV18 and TRBJ2-7, with D possibly matching TRBD1 (5 bases). The germline V gene has CDR1 KGHSH and CDR2 LQKENI. CDR3 length: 16 amino acids. CDR3 protein: CASSPRPGPSSYEQYF. CDR3 in DNA: TGTGCCAGCTCGCCACGCCCAGGGCCTAGCTCCTACGAGCAGTACTTC.

J is TRBJ2-1 and V is TRBV5-6, with D possibly TRBD1 on 6 matching bases. CDR1 is SGHDT and CDR2 is YYEEEE in the germline V gene. The CDR3 contains 12 residues. Trimming shortened V by 4 bases and J by 7 bases, and 9 bases separated the two germline ends. CDR3 region: CASSVQGNEQFF. In DNA, the CDR3 is TGTGCCAGCAGCGTACAGGGAAATGAGCAGTTCTTC.

The rearrangement links TRBV5-6 to TRBJ2-3; D might be TRBD2 (7 bases). CDR1 SGHDT and CDR2 YYEEEE come from the germline V gene. The CDR3 runs 14 residues. V was trimmed by 0 bases and J by 7 bases, leaving 12 bases between them. The CDR3 nucleotides are TGTGCCAGCAGCTTGGTAGGGGGGGCCAATACGCAGTATTTT. This codes for CASSLVGGANTQYF.

The V gene is TRBV19, the J gene TRBJ1-4; no clear D gene. Germline lookup yields CDR1 LNHDA and CDR2 SQIVND (reference sequence). V gave up 5 bases and J gave up 8 bases, with 12 bases separating them. The CDR3 has 13 residues. The CDR3 loop reads CASSVQFREKLFF. The CDR3 DNA follows: TGTGCCAGTAGTGTACAGTTCCGGGAAAAACTGTTTTTT. The full variable domain, completed using reference TRBV19 and TRBJ1-4, is DGGITQSPKYLFRKEGQNVTLSCEQNLNHDAMYWYRQDPGQGLRLIYYSQIVNDFQKGDIAEGYSVSREKKESFPLTVTSAQKNPTAFYLCASSVQFREKLFFGSGTQLSVL.

The chain has TRBV30 and TRBJ1-5; 7 bases align to TRBD1. Germline CDR1 and CDR2: GTSNPN and SVGIG (reference sequence). Germline trimming cut 3 bases from V and 2 bases from J; bases unmatched to any gene: 7. The CDR3 is 15 residues long. The CDR3 here is CAWSGVGQGNQPQHF. The CDR3 region has the DNA TGTGCCTGGAGCGGGGTAGGACAGGGCAATCAGCCCCAGCATTTT.

The rearrangement links TRBV18 to TRBJ2-3, with a weak D call TRBD1 (6 bases). The CDR3 is 16 amino acids. Germline V gene data show CDR1 as KGHSH and CDR2 as LQKENI. The V end was cut by 8 bases, the J end by 2 bases, with 20 bases between. CDR3 sequence reads: CASTSTPGQITDTQYF. The CDR3 nucleotides are TGTGCCAGCACATCCACTCCGGGACAAATCACAGATACGCAGTATTTT.

This sequence joins TRBV5-4 and TRBJ1-1; D remains ambiguous. Germline assignment: CDR1 SGHNT and CDR2 YYREEE (reference sequence). Trimming removed 3 bases at V and 6 bases at J, with 9 bases between. CDR3 length: 12 residues. The CDR3: CASSSEGSEAFF. The CDR3 DNA is TGTGCCAGCAGCTCGGAGGGATCTGAAGCTTTCTTT.

The chain combines TRBV6-6 with TRBJ1-6; D not certain. The length of the CDR3 is 14 residues. The ends were cut back, 0 bases at V and 9 bases at J, with 9 bases in the middle. Germline V gives CDR1 MNHNY, CDR2 SVGAGI (reference sequence). CDR3: CASSYSEQLSPLHF. CDR3 DNA: TGTGCCAGCAGTTACTCGGAACAGCTTTCACCCCTCCACTTT.